The 20 T cell receptor beta chains below all came from one sample that was sequenced in a study of CD8 T cells in ankylosing spondylitis. TCRdb re-derived calls from the 5' RACE reads in MiXCR, one entry per CDR3 protein. The sample lists about 140,000 distinct CDR3 sequences, under 35% seen once, with over 5.5% in the top ten. The specimen sequenced was synovial fluid, either unsorted or a sorted T cell fraction (not recorded which). The receptors come from a male donor with ankylosing spondylitis.

This clonotype was observed a few times. This chain links TRBV20-1 with TRBJ2-2, with D possibly TRBD1 on 6 matching bases. The length of the CDR3 is 14 residues. CDR1 and CDR2 from the germline V gene are DFQATT and SNEGSKA (reference sequence). Trimming removed 4 bases from V and 6 bases from J, with 15 bases in between. The CDR3 coding sequence is TGCAGTGCTAAGGACAGTTTTCCCCCCGGGGAGCTGTTTTTT. Protein sequence: CSAKDSFPPGELFF.

The V call is TRBV5-1, the J call TRBJ2-7; D possibly corresponds to TRBD2 (6 bases). This CDR3 comprises 13 residues. Germline lookup yields CDR1 SGHRS and CDR2 YFSETQ. Trimming removed 4 bases at V and 6 bases at J, with 14 bases between. CDR3 sequence (DNA): TGCGCCAGCAGCACAACTCAAGCGGGCGAGCAGTACTTC. Translation: CASSTTQAGEQYF. The entire variable domain, with the rest obtained from reference TRBV5-1 and TRBJ2-7, is as follows: KAGVTQTPRYLIKTRGQQVTLSCSPISGHRSVSWYQQTPGQGLQFLFEYFSETQRNKGNFPGRFSGRQFSNSRSEMNVSTLELGDSALYLCASSTTQAGEQYFGPGTRLTVT.

The chain employs TRBV7-2 and TRBJ1-2; no firm D call. The length of the CDR3 is 13 residues. Trimming shortened V by 4 bases and J by 4 bases, and 10 bases separated the two germline ends. CDR1 and CDR2 (germline): SGHTA, FQGNSA. The CDR3 here is CASSSPPTYGYTF. DNA for the CDR3: TGTGCCAGCAGCTCCCCCCCGACCTATGGCTACACCTTC.

This chain uses TRBV5-4 with TRBJ2-3; D may be TRBD2 (5 bases). The CDR3 is 12 residues long. Trimming stripped 0 bases from V and 8 bases from J, with 7 bases between. The germline gives CDR1 SGHNT, CDR2 YYREEE (reference sequence). The CDR3 DNA sequence: TGTGCCAGCAGCTTGGGGGAGAGTACGCAGTATTTT. Translated, it gives CASSLGESTQYF.

This clonotype showed up many times. The J gene is TRBJ2-2, the V gene TRBV12-3 or TRBV12-4, with 8 bases that match TRBD2. Losses at the gene ends were 7 bases for V and 1 base for J; bases not matched to a gene: 2. The CDR3 contains 14 residues. CDR3 nucleotides: TGTGCCAGCACGGCGGGGGGGAACACCGGGGAGCTGTTTTTT. This encodes CASTAGGNTGELFF.

This chain connects TRBV5-1 to TRBJ2-7; D remains unclear. Germline V gene sequence: CDR1 SGHRS, CDR2 YFSETQ. The V end lost 2 bases, the J end lost 4 bases, and 10 bases lay between the germline ends. The CDR3 is 13 amino acids. The CDR3 sequence: CASSLTPSYEQYF. The CDR3 nucleotides are TGCGCCAGCAGCTTAACACCCTCTTACGAGCAGTACTTC.

CDR3 DNA: TGTGCCAGCAGCGGATCAGGGTCGGGTGGCGCTTTCTTT. Translation gives CASSGSGSGGAFF. The V call is TRBV9, the J call TRBJ1-1; TRBD1 might be the D (5 bases). V gave up 3 bases and J gave up 11 bases, with 17 bases separating them. Germline CDR1 is SGDLS and CDR2 is YYNGEE. The CDR3 consists of 13 residues.

This clonotype turned up a few times. V and J are TRBV28 and TRBJ1-2; no clear D gene. Germline CDR1 reads MDHEN; CDR2 reads SYDVKM. The CDR3 contains 13 residues. Trimming took off 4 bases at V and 5 bases at J, with 11 bases between the two ends. The CDR3 DNA follows: TGTGCCAGCAGTTCCGGGCTGGATTATGGCTACACCTTC. It translates to CASSSGLDYGYTF.

The chain is built from TRBV20-1 and TRBJ2-5; D is unclear. Trimming removed 1 base at V and 1 base at J, with 13 bases between. The CDR3 is 15 residues long. CDR1 is DFQATT, CDR2 SNEGSKA, per germline (reference sequence). Here the CDR3 reads CSARALLGSQETQYF. CDR3 DNA: TGCAGTGCTAGAGCACTCCTAGGTAGCCAAGAGACCCAGTACTTC.

The chain is built from TRBV20-1 and TRBJ1-5; TRBD1 is a possible D gene (6 bases). The CDR3 sequence is 14 residues long. V gave up 6 bases and J gave up 1 base, with 13 bases separating them. Looked up from germline, CDR1 is DFQATT and CDR2 is SNEGSKA (reference sequence). CDR3 DNA sequence: TGCAGTGCCCCGGGACATCGCAGCAATCAGCCCCAGCATTTT. Encoded protein: CSAPGHRSNQPQHF.

This clonotype has more than one count but fewer than ten. The CDR3 here is CASSRIDYEQYF. DNA of the CDR3: TGTGCCAGCAGCCGAATCGATTACGAGCAGTACTTC. This chain joins TRBV5-8 and TRBJ2-7; no clear D gene. Germline lookup yields CDR1 SGHTS and CDR2 YDEGEE. The V end was cut by 4 bases, the J end by 4 bases, with 9 bases between. The CDR3 has 12 amino acids. The full variable domain, rest sourced from reference TRBV5-8 and TRBJ2-7, is EAGVTQSPTHLIKTRGQQATLRCSPISGHTSVYWYQQALGLGLQFLLWYDEGEERNRGNFPPRFSGRQFPNYSSELNVNALELEDSALYLCASSRIDYEQYFGPGTRLTVT.

The genes are TRBV10-3 and TRBJ2-3; possible D gene TRBD1, 5 bases. Germline V gene data show CDR1 as ENHRY and CDR2 as SYGVKD. V lost 0 bases and J 2 bases, leaving 9 bases between the germline ends. The CDR3 sequence is 15 residues long. The CDR3 loop reads CAISESDSYTDTQYF. The CDR3 nucleotides are TGTGCCATCAGTGAGTCCGACAGCTACACAGATACGCAGTATTTT.

This rearrangement joins TRBV2 to TRBJ2-5; the D is unclear. This CDR3 contains 13 residues. The ends were cut back, 4 bases at V and 2 bases at J, with 8 bases in the middle. CDR1 and CDR2 from the germline V gene are SNHLY and FYNNEI. CDR3 DNA sequence: TGTGCCAGCAGTGGAGGCTTACAAGAGACCCAGTACTTC. Protein: CASSGGLQETQYF.

This clonotype appeared many times. The chain couples TRBV6-1 to TRBJ1-1; D may be TRBD1 (6 bases). Germline CDR1 MNHNS, CDR2 SASEGT. The CDR3 totals 14 residues. V lost 6 bases and J 8 bases, leaving 19 bases between the germline ends. The CDR3 protein is CASSSGTRVPEAFF. DNA of the CDR3: TGTGCCAGCAGCTCCGGGACAAGGGTCCCCGAAGCTTTCTTT.

This clonotype was seen just once. The rearrangement links TRBV27 to TRBJ2-7; D is unresolved. The germline V gene encodes CDR1 MNHEY and CDR2 SMNVEV (reference sequence). V was cut by 6 bases and J by 3 bases, with 18 bases left in between. The CDR3 is 15 residues long. As DNA, the CDR3 is TGTGCCAGCAGGGAGACTTATTCCTCAGACTACGAGCAGTACTTC. This codes for CASRETYSSDYEQYF.

This chain joins TRBV6-2 or TRBV6-3 and TRBJ2-5, with 7 bases fitting TRBD2. The CDR3 runs 12 residues. Trimming removed 10 bases from V and 5 bases from J; junction bases left unmatched: 7. Germline V lookup: CDR1 MNHEY, CDR2 SVGEGT. The CDR3 spells CATLGGSETQYF. CDR3 nucleotides: TGTGCCACGCTCGGCGGGAGTGAGACCCAGTACTTC.

This clonotype was counted many times. V gene TRBV7-9 combines with J gene TRBJ2-3; TRBD2 aligns across 8 bases. Trimming took 2 bases from V and 4 from J; bases not matched to a gene: 5. Germline values: CDR1 SEHNR, CDR2 FQNEAQ (reference sequence). The CDR3 spans 15 residues. The CDR3 loop is CASSLSGSRADTQYF. The CDR3 nucleotides are TGTGCCAGCAGCTTAAGCGGGAGTCGCGCAGATACGCAGTATTTT.

This sequence joins TRBV14 and TRBJ2-6; tentatively, D is TRBD1 (6 bases). V lost 1 base, J lost 2 bases, and 12 bases lay in between. The germline CDR1 and CDR2 sequences are SGHDN and FVKESK. CDR3 length equals 17 residues. CDR3 in DNA: TGTGCCAGCAGCCAAGCTCAGGGGTTTGCTGGGGCCAACGTCCTGACTTTC. Translating gives CASSQAQGFAGANVLTF.

The V and J genes are TRBV10-2 and TRBJ2-7, with D unresolved. V was trimmed by 6 bases and J by 5 bases, leaving 8 bases between them. Germline CDR1 WSHSY, CDR2 SAAADI. This CDR3 comprises 11 residues. The CDR3: CASRGFDEQYF. CDR3 coding DNA: TGCGCCAGCAGGGGGTTCGACGAGCAGTACTTC.

This chain links TRBV20-1 with TRBJ2-7, with a tentative D call TRBD1 (5 bases). With 3 bases removed from V and 5 bases from J, the gap between germline ends came to 11 bases. Germline CDR1 reads DFQATT; CDR2 reads SNEGSKA (reference sequence). The CDR3 loop spans 12 amino acids. The CDR3 loop is CSARAQGHEQYF. In DNA form, the CDR3 reads TGCAGTGCTAGGGCTCAGGGCCACGAGCAGTACTTC.